The 22 T cell receptor beta chains reported below all come from one sample, sequenced in a study of blood T cell repertoires in COVID-19. The table came from immunoSEQ multiplex PCR; TCRdb's copy has only in-frame clones and leaves some out. The sample carries roughly 120,000 clones, over 80% recorded once. What was sequenced was peripheral blood. All receptors come from a woman between 65 and 79 years old with acute or convalescent COVID-19.

This chain uses TRBV2 with TRBJ1-2, with 7 nucleotides matching TRBD1. Per germline, CDR1 SNHLY and CDR2 FYNNEI. This CDR3 is built from 14 residues. The V gene end was trimmed by 6 bases and the J gene end by 2 bases; junction bases not matched to a gene: 6. This CDR3 reads CASRATGANYGYTF. CDR3 nucleotide sequence: TGTGCCAGCAGGGCAACAGGGGCGAACTATGGCTACACCTTC.

This clone was seen a handful of times. The chain's CDR3 is CASSLTEYEQYF. The CDR3, as DNA: TGTGCCAGCAGCCTGACTGAGTACGAGCAGTACTTC. The chain employs TRBV3-1 (or the pseudogene TRBV3-2) and TRBJ2-7, with no clear D. The CDR3 loop spans 12 amino acids. Looked up from germline, CDR1 is LGHDT and CDR2 is YNNKEL (reference sequence). V lost 4 bases, J lost 4 bases, and 8 bases lay in between.

This rearrangement joins TRBV28 to TRBJ2-1; tentative D call: TRBD2 (5 bases). The CDR3 totals 14 residues. Per germline, CDR1 MDHEN and CDR2 SYDVKM. V was pared by 1 base and J by 9 bases, with 13 bases between. This chain's CDR3 is CASSLSALAGEQFF. The DNA for the CDR3 is TGTGCCAGCAGTTTATCGGCCCTTGCGGGTGAGCAGTTCTTC.

This clone was seen only once. The chain carries TRBV2 and TRBJ1-5; 7 bases match TRBD1. The CDR3 runs 14 residues. The germline V gene encodes CDR1 SNHLY and CDR2 FYNNEI. V was clipped by 6 bases and J by 5 bases; unmatched bases: 7. CDR3 bases: TGTGCCAGCAGCCCGACAGGGTGGTATCAGCCCCAGCATTTT. It yields the protein CASSPTGWYQPQHF.

The chain carries TRBV28 and TRBJ2-1, with D unclear. There are 15 residues in the CDR3. V lost 2 bases and J lost 0, with 8 bases in between. Germline-derived CDR1 and CDR2 are MDHEN and SYDVKM. CDR3 coding DNA: TGTGCCAGCAGTTTAGGTGGAGACTCCTACAATGAGCAGTTCTTC. Translating gives CASSLGGDSYNEQFF.

This chain joins TRBV19 and TRBJ2-1; 13 bases align to TRBD2. J was trimmed by 6 bases and V by 7 bases; bases with no gene match: 12. Per germline, CDR1 LNHDA and CDR2 SQIVND (reference sequence). This CDR3 contains 17 residues. CDR3 coding DNA: TGTGCCAGTAAAGGACTAGCGGGGGAACCGGGGGTCAATGAGCAGTTCTTC. As protein: CASKGLAGEPGVNEQFF.

CDR3 sequence reads: CASGRQGYEQYF. The DNA of the CDR3 is TGTGCCAGCGGCAGACAGGGCTACGAGCAGTACTTC. The chain uses TRBV6-5 and TRBJ2-7; 7 bases are shared with TRBD1. V lost 8 bases and J lost 3; bases outside the gene matches: 4. Germline-derived CDR1 and CDR2 are MNHEY and SVGAGI. This CDR3 spans 12 amino acids.

The genes are TRBV20-1 and TRBJ1-1, with 8 bases that match TRBD1. Germline-derived CDR1 and CDR2 are DFQATT and SNEGSKA (reference sequence). This CDR3 is 15 amino acids long. V lost 3 bases, J lost 5 bases, and 11 bases stayed unmatched. The CDR3 spells CSASGARGHGTEAFF. CDR3 DNA: TGCAGTGCTAGTGGAGCCAGGGGGCATGGAACTGAAGCTTTCTTT.

The chain is built from TRBV18 and TRBJ1-4, with TRBD1 identical over 7 bases. The V and J ends lost 6 bases and 8 bases, in that order; junction bases with no gene match: 9. Germline values: CDR1 KGHSH, CDR2 LQKENI. The CDR3 runs to 14 residues. CDR3 in amino acids: CASSTGTASEKLFF. The CDR3 DNA is TGTGCCAGCTCCACCGGGACAGCTTCCGAAAAACTGTTTTTT.

V and J are TRBV27 and TRBJ1-6; TRBD1 agrees at 9 bases. Losses at the gene ends were 5 bases for V and 10 bases for J; bases not matched to a gene: 6. This CDR3 spans 14 amino acids. The V gene's germline CDR1 is MNHEY and CDR2 SMNVEV (reference sequence). The CDR3 DNA follows: TGTGCCAGCAGTCCGGGACAGGGAAGCTCACCCCTCCACTTT. It yields the protein CASSPGQGSSPLHF.

The chain uses TRBV18 and TRBJ2-7; weak D call: TRBD2 (5 bases). Between the trimmed V and J ends, which lost 3 bases and 2 bases, there was a span of 14 bases. The CDR3 is 15 amino acids. Per the germline V gene, CDR1 is KGHSH and CDR2 is LQKENI. CDR3 in amino acids: CASSPRGREPYEQYF. In DNA form, the CDR3 reads TGTGCCAGCTCACCTCGAGGGAGAGAACCCTACGAGCAGTACTTC.

The chain employs TRBV19 and TRBJ1-3; the D is unclear. Trimming left V 4 bases short and J 3 bases short, with 10 bases between. Germline V gene data show CDR1 as LNHDA and CDR2 as SQIVND (reference sequence). The CDR3 sequence is 14 residues long. In DNA, the CDR3 is TGTGCCAGTAGTACGACAAGATATGGAAACACCATATATTTT. This gives the protein CASSTTRYGNTIYF.

The V call is TRBV7-9, the J call TRBJ2-2; D may be TRBD1 (6 bases). V was clipped by 1 base and J by 6 bases, with 24 bases between them. CDR3 length equals 19 residues. Looked up from germline, CDR1 is SEHNR and CDR2 is FQNEAQ (reference sequence). The CDR3, as DNA: TGTGCCAGCAGCTTAGGGTTTGGGACACAAACCCATCGACCCGGGGAGCTGTTTTTT. Its translation: CASSLGFGTQTHRPGELFF.

This sequence joins TRBV6-5 and TRBJ1-1; 9 bases agree with TRBD1. The CDR3 covers 13 residues. Trimming cost V 7 bases and J 4 bases; bases outside gene matches: 4. Germline CDR1 is MNHEY and CDR2 is SVGAGI. The CDR3 sequence is CASTRTGATEAFF. For the CDR3, the DNA is TGTGCCAGCACTCGGACAGGGGCCACTGAAGCTTTCTTT.

The chain combines TRBV4-2 with TRBJ2-3; tentatively, D is TRBD2 (6 bases). CDR1 and CDR2 (germline): LGHNA, YNFKEQ. V dropped 5 bases and J dropped 6 bases, with 15 bases sitting between them. CDR3 length: 14 amino acids. CDR3 protein: CASSRSGVEDTQYF. Written as DNA, the CDR3 is TGTGCCAGCAGCAGGTCGGGGGTAGAGGATACGCAGTATTTT.

This chain uses TRBV20-1 with TRBJ2-3, with 8 positions matching TRBD2. The J segment lost 1 base and the V segment lost 3 bases, leaving 6 bases of the junction unmatched. Germline values: CDR1 DFQATT, CDR2 SNEGSKA (reference sequence). The CDR3 is 15 amino acids. CDR3 bases: TGCAGTGCTAGTGATAAGACTAGCGGCACAGATACGCAGTATTTT. This encodes CSASDKTSGTDTQYF.

The chain has TRBV18 and TRBJ2-1; TRBD2 matches 10 bases. CDR1 KGHSH and CDR2 LQKENI come from the germline V gene. The CDR3 runs to 15 residues. V lost 5 bases and J lost 4; bases outside the gene matches: 5. CDR3 sequence (DNA): TGTGCCAGCTCAGAAGCGGGGGGGCCTTACAATGAGCAGTTCTTC. Its translation is CASSEAGGPYNEQFF.

The chain combines TRBV7-8 with TRBJ2-3, with D possibly being TRBD1 (5 bases). The CDR3 is 17 residues long. V lost 1 base and J 4 bases, leaving 18 bases between the germline ends. CDR1 and CDR2 (germline): SGHVS, FQNEAQ. The CDR3 is CASSLVSGTGDADTQYF. The CDR3 DNA sequence: TGTGCCAGCAGCTTAGTATCGGGCACAGGCGACGCAGATACGCAGTATTTT.

The chain joins TRBV15 to TRBJ1-4, with 10 positions matching TRBD1. The CDR3 totals 16 residues. The junction had 6 bases not matched to a gene; V was cut back by 5 bases and J by 3 bases. Germline-derived CDR1 and CDR2 are LNHNV and YYDKDF (reference sequence). CDR3 region: CATSLDRGRANEKLFF. The CDR3 nucleotides are TGTGCCACCAGCCTGGACAGGGGGAGAGCTAATGAAAAACTGTTTTTT.

The chain carries TRBV5-1 and TRBJ2-7, with 7 bases identical to TRBD1. V dropped 0 bases and J dropped 7; count of bases not matched to a gene: 19. The CDR3 sequence is 18 residues long. The germline CDR1 and CDR2 sequences are SGHRS and YFSETQ. The CDR3 DNA reads as TGCGCCAGCAGCTTGGAGGGGGCTTCAAAACACGGAGCTCTTGAGCAGTACTTC. It is translated as CASSLEGASKHGALEQYF.

The chain uses TRBV7-9 and TRBJ1-4; D gene ambiguous. Germline V gene lookup returns CDR1 SEHNR and CDR2 FQNEAQ (reference sequence). V shed 3 bases and J shed 6 bases, with 5 bases lying between them. The CDR3 contains 12 residues. The CDR3 protein is CASSLSDEKLFF. CDR3 nucleotides: TGTGCCAGCAGCTTGTCAGATGAAAAACTGTTTTTT.

The CDR3 coding sequence is TGTGCCAGCAGCTTAAGCTCCAGGGGAGAAGCTTTCTTT. It encodes CASSLSSRGEAFF. The chain is built from TRBV7-6 and TRBJ1-1, with a tentative D call TRBD1 (6 bases). The germline gives CDR1 SGHVS, CDR2 FNYEAQ. The CDR3 length is 13 residues. The V and J ends lost 2 bases and 8 bases respectively, with 12 bases between them.